This TCR beta chain was identified in a study of response to subunit inactivated influenza vaccine. Study conclusions and caveats: Few new T cells, the authors suggested, are recruited by each seasonal influenza vaccination.

A single record per CDR3 protein comes from TCRdb applying MiXCR to the RT-PCR reads. This table holds 860,000 or so distinct CDR3 sequences, approximately 21% found once. This clonotype has at least ten counts. Its target is not known. V was trimmed by 0 bases and J by 0 bases, leaving 9 bases between them. There are 15 residues in the CDR3. Per the germline V gene, CDR1 is SGHAT and CDR2 is FQNNGV. Material: PBMCs from blood, obtained about 5 days after vaccination. The TCR sequence derives from a man aged 50-59 years who received an inactivated influenza vaccine. J is TRBJ2-7 and V is TRBV11-2, with a possible D match to TRBD1 (5 bases). CDR3 sequence reads: CASSLEAGNSYEQYF. Here the CDR3 DNA reads TGTGCCAGCAGCTTAGAGGCAGGGAACTCCTACGAGCAGTACTTC.